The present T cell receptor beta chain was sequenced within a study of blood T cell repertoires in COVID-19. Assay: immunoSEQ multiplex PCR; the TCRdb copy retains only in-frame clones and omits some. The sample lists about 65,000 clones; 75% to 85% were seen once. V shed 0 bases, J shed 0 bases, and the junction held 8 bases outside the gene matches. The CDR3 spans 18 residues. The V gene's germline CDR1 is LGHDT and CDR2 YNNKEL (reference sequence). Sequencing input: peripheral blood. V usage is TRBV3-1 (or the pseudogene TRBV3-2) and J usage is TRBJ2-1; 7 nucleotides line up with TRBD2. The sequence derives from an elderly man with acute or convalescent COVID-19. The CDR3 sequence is CASSQDGSGGSSYNEQFF. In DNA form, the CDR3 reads TGTGCCAGCAGCCAAGATGGTTCGGGCGGGAGCTCCTACAATGAGCAGTTCTTC.